The 2 T cell receptor beta chains below were found in one sample sequenced in a study of OX40 agonist ivuxolimab in advanced cancers. Assay used: immunoSEQ multiplex PCR; TCRdb lists only in-frame clones, some missing. The profile shows about 72,000 clones, roughly 80% of them singletons. Source: CD4+ or CD8+ T cells sorted from blood, taken in a trial of the OX40 agonist ivuxolimab. These receptors came from an adult with an advanced solid tumor such as melanoma, head and neck, liver or kidney cancer.

This clone was recorded once. The chain is built from TRBV5-5 and TRBJ2-5; D is ambiguous. CDR3 length equals 13 residues. Germline assignment: CDR1 SGHKS and CDR2 YYEKEE (reference sequence). V lost 1 base and J 3 bases, leaving 7 bases between the germline ends. The CDR3 here is CASSLNKEETQYF. The CDR3 DNA reads TGTGCCAGCAGCTTGAACAAGGAAGAGACCCAGTACTTC.

The chain is built from TRBV4-3 and TRBJ2-4, with D perhaps TRBD1 (5 bases). V lost 2 bases, J lost 0 bases, and 11 bases lay in between. Germline lookup yields CDR1 LGHNA and CDR2 YSLEER. The CDR3 loop spans 16 amino acids. CDR3 nucleotide sequence: TGCGCCAGCAGCCAATCCGCGACAGTAGCCAAAAACATTCAGTACTTC. Its protein product is CASSQSATVAKNIQYF.